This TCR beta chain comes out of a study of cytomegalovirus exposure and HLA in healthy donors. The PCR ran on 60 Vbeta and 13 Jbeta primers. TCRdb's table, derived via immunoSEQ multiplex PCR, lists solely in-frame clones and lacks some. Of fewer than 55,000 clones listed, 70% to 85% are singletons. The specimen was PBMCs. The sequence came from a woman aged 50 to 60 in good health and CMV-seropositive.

The CDR3 is CASSQLLAGGLETQYF. In DNA, the CDR3 is TGCGCCAGCAGCCAACTACTAGCGGGAGGTCTGGAGACCCAGTACTTC. The J gene is TRBJ2-5, the V gene TRBV4-1; TRBD2 aligns across 12 bases. From germline, CDR1 is MGHRA and CDR2 YSYEKL. V shed 2 bases and J 5 bases; nucleotides not matched to a gene: 6. The CDR3 consists of 16 residues.